The clone carrying this T cell receptor beta chain has only one observation. What it recognizes is unknown. These data belong to a study of OX40 agonist ivuxolimab in advanced cancers. About the study: The patients got ivuxolimab, which is an agonistic anti-OX40 (CD134) antibody. All patients had ivuxolimab intravenously every 2 weeks at 0.01 to 10 mg/kg.

The V end was cut by 1 base, the J end by 0 bases, with 11 bases between. CDR3 length equals 16 residues. Germline V lookup: CDR1 PRHDT, CDR2 FYEKMQ (reference sequence). TCRdb's table, derived via immunoSEQ multiplex PCR, lists solely in-frame clones and lacks some. The data contain 50,000 to 70,000 clones, approximately 83% of them singletons. Study-level results: Patients with a partial response at 0.1-3.0 mg/kg had among the lowest clonal expansion.

The source material was CD4+ or CD8+ T cells sorted from blood, sampled in a trial of the OX40 agonist ivuxolimab. The TCR was taken from an adult with an advanced solid tumor such as melanoma, head and neck, liver or kidney cancer. The V call is TRBV13, the J call TRBJ2-3; tentative D call: TRBD1 (6 bases). CDR3 loop: CASSLATGPSTDTQYF. Written as DNA, the CDR3 is TGTGCCAGCAGCTTAGCAACAGGGCCTAGCACAGATACGCAGTATTTT.